A selection of T cell receptor beta chains follows, all from one sample in a study of graft-versus-host responses after intestinal transplantation. Profiling relied on immunoSEQ multiplex PCR, and the TCRdb table lists in-frame clones only, not all of them. This sample has around 96,000 clones; roughly 90% occur once, and the top ten carry roughly 15%. The starting material was PBMCs, obtained roughly 68 weeks after intestinal transplant. The receptors were sampled from a human patient who received an intestinal transplant, so some T cells may come from the graft donor. Both conserved end residues are part of each CDR3. A D gene is named only where the DNA matches it firmly. Clone size is given for some rows only: seen once, a few or many times, or a class if the clone is expanded.

V gene	D gene	clone size	J gene	CDR3 DNA	CDR3 protein
TRBV18	TRBD1	NA	TRBJ2-7	TGTGCCAGCTCACATCGGGACAGCTCCTACGAGCAGTACTTC	CASSHRDSSYEQYF
TRBV7-9	TRBD1	NA	TRBJ2-7	TGTGCCAGCAGCTTCGGACAGGGGAGATCCTACGAGCAGTACTTC	CASSFGQGRSYEQYF
TRBV4-2	NA	NA	TRBJ2-4	TGTGCCAGCAGCCCGGGACACGGGTCCAACATTCAGTACTTC	CASSPGHGSNIQYF
TRBV7-2	NA	NA	TRBJ2-6	TGTGCCAGCAGTCTCCAGCCCCTCTCTGGGGCCAACGTCCTGACTTTC	CASSLQPLSGANVLTF
TRBV27	TRBD1	once	TRBJ2-7	TGTGCCAGCACCATGAGAACAGGGGGGAGCTACGAGCAGTACTTC	CASTMRTGGSYEQYF
TRBV7-9	TRBD2	NA	TRBJ2-5	TGTGCCAGCAGCTTAGCGGTGGGGACTAACCAAGAGACCCAGTACTTC	CASSLAVGTNQETQYF
TRBV7-9	NA	once	TRBJ2-7	TGTGCCAGCAGCTTAGGGGGACAAGGCGAGCAGTACTTC	CASSLGGQGEQYF
TRBV9	NA	few	TRBJ1-4	TGTGCCAGCAGCGCGGGACCAGGAGGGGGAAAACTGTTTTTT	CASSAGPGGGKLFF
TRBV25-1	TRBD2	NA	TRBJ2-3	TGTGCCAGCAGTGAGTTGCTAGCGGGGATGTATACGCAGTATTTT	CASSELLAGMYTQYF
TRBV7-9	NA	NA	TRBJ2-7	TGTGCCACCGCCCAAGGCCACTACGAGCAGTACTTC	CATAQGHYEQYF
TRBV19	TRBD1	NA	TRBJ2-6	TGTGCCAGTAGTATGAGGAGACAGGGACCCCTGCTACACTCCTCCGCTGGGGCCAACGTCCTGACTTTC	CASSMRRQGPLLHSSAGANVLTF
TRBV7-3	NA	NA	TRBJ2-5	TGTGCCAGCAGCCCTGGGACGGTCCAAGAGACCCAGTACTTC	CASSPGTVQETQYF
TRBV25-1	TRBD2	NA	TRBJ2-1	TGTGCCAGCAGTGACTCCTGGCGGGGGGCTCTCAATGAGCAGTTCTTC	CASSDSWRGALNEQFF
TRBV29-1	TRBD1	NA	TRBJ1-3	TGCAGCGTTTGGACAGGGAACTCTGGAAACACCATATATTTT	CSVWTGNSGNTIYF
TRBV5-1	TRBD1	NA	TRBJ2-7	TGCGCCAGCAGCCTGCAGACAGGGGGAGAGTACGAGCAGTACTTC	CASSLQTGGEYEQYF